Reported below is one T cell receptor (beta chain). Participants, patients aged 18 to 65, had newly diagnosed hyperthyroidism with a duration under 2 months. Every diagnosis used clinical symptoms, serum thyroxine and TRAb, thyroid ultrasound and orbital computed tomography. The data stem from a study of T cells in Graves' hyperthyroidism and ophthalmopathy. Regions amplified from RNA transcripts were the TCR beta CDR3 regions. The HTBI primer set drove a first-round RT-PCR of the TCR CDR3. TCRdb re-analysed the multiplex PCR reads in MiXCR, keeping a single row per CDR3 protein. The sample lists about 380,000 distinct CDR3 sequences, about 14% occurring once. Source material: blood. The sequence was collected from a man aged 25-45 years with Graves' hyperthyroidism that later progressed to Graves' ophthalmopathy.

DNA for the CDR3: TGTGCCAGCAGCTACAGGGCCCCCTACGAGCAGTACTTC. This encodes CASSYRAPYEQYF. The V gene is TRBV3-1, the J gene TRBJ2-7; maybe TRBD1 (6 bases). This CDR3 has 13 residues. V lost 5 bases and J 2 bases, leaving 10 bases between the germline ends. Germline-derived CDR1 and CDR2 are LGHDT and YNNKEL (reference sequence).